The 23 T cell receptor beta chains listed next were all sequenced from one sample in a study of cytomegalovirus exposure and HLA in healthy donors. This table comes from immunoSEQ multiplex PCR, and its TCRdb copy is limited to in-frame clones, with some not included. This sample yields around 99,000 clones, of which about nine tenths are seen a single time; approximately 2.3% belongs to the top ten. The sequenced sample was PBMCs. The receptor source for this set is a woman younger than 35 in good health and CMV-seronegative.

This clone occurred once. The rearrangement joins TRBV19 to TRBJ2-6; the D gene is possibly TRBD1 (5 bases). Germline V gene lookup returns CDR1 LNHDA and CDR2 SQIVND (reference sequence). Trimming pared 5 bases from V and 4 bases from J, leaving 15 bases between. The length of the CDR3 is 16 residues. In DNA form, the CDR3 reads TGTGCCAGTAGTGGGCTGCAGGGATCCGGGGCCAACGTCCTGACTTTC. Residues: CASSGLQGSGANVLTF.

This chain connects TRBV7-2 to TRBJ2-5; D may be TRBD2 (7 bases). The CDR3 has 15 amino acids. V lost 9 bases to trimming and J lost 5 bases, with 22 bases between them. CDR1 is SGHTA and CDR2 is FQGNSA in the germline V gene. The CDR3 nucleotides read TGTGCCAGTGGACTAGTACCAAACCAGGGGGAGACCCAGTACTTC. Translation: CASGLVPNQGETQYF.

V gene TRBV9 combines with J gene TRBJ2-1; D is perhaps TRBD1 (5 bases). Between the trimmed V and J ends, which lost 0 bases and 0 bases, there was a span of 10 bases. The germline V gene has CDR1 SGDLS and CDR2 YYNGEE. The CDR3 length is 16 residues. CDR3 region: CASSVEGVRSYNEQFF. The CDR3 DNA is TGTGCCAGCAGCGTAGAAGGGGTCCGCTCCTACAATGAGCAGTTCTTC.

This CDR3 is CAWSRFGRGGTDTQYF. The CDR3 DNA reads as TGTGCCTGGAGTAGATTTGGGCGGGGGGGGACAGATACGCAGTATTTT. The chain couples TRBV30 to TRBJ2-3, with 9 bases aligning to TRBD2. After removal of 2 bases from V and 3 bases from J, the junction contained 9 bases not matched to a gene. The CDR3 has 16 amino acids. CDR1 and CDR2 (germline): GTSNPN, SVGIG (reference sequence).

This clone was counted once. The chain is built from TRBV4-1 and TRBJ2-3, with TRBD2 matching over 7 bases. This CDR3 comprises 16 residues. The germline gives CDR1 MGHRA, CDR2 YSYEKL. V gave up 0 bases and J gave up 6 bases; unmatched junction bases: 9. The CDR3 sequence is CASSQDHGRRSDTQYF. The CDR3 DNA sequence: TGCGCCAGCAGCCAAGATCACGGGAGGCGGTCGGATACGCAGTATTTT.

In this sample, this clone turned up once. CDR3 bases: TGTGCCTGGAGTTTGTACCCGGCGCGGGCTTTTATGTACAATGAGCAGTTCTTC. It encodes CAWSLYPARAFMYNEQFF. V gene TRBV30 combines with J gene TRBJ2-1, with D possibly matching TRBD2 (5 bases). The CDR3 runs to 18 residues. The ends were cut back, 2 bases at V and 4 bases at J, with 24 bases in the middle. Germline CDR1 and CDR2: GTSNPN and SVGIG (reference sequence).

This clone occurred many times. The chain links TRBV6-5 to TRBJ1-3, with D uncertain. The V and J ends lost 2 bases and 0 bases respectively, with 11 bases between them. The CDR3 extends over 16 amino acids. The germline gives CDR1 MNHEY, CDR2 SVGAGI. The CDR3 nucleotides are TGTGCCAGCAGTTACACGGGAGGCCTCTCTGGAAACACCATATATTTT. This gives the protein CASSYTGGLSGNTIYF.

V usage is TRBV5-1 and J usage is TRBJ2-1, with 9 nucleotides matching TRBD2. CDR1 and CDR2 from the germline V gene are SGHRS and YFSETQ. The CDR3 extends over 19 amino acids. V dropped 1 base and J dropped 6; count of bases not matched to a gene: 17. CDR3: CASSLYGQASGILSNEQFF. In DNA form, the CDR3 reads TGCGCCAGCAGCTTGTACGGGCAAGCTAGCGGGATTTTAAGCAATGAGCAGTTCTTC.

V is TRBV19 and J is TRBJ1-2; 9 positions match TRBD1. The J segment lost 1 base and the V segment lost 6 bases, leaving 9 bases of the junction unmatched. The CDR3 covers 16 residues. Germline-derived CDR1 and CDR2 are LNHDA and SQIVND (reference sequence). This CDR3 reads CASRTTGTGFNYGYTF. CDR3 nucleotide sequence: TGTGCCAGTAGGACGACCGGGACAGGGTTTAACTATGGCTACACCTTC.

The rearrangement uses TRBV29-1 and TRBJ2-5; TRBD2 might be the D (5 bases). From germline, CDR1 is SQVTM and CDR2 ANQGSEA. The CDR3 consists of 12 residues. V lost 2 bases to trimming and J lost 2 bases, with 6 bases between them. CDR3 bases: TGCAGCGTTGAACGGGATCAAGAGACCCAGTACTTC. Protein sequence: CSVERDQETQYF.

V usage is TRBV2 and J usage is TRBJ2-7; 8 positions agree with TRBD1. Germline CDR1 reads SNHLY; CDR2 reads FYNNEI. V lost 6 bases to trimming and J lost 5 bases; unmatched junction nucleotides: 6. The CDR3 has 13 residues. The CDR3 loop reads CASSTMTGDEQYF. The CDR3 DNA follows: TGTGCCAGCAGCACAATGACAGGGGACGAGCAGTACTTC.

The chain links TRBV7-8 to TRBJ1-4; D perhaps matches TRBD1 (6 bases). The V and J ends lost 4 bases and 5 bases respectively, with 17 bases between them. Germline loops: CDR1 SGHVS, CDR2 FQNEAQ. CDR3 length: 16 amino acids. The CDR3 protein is CASSSEGPGVNEKLFF. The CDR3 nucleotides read TGTGCCAGCAGCTCCGAAGGTCCAGGGGTAAATGAAAAACTGTTTTTT.

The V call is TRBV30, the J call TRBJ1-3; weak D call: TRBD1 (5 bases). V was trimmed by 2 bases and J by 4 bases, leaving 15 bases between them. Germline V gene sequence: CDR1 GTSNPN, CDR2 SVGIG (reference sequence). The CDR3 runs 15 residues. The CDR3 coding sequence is TGTGCCTGGAGTCTGGTAGGCAGGGCGGGAAACACCATATATTTT. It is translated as CAWSLVGRAGNTIYF.

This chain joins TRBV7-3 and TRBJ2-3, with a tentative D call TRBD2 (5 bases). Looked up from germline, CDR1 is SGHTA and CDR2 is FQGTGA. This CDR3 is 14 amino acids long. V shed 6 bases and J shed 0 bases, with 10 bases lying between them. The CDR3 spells CASRFRGSTDTQYF. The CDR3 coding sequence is TGTGCCAGCAGATTTCGGGGAAGCACAGATACGCAGTATTTT.

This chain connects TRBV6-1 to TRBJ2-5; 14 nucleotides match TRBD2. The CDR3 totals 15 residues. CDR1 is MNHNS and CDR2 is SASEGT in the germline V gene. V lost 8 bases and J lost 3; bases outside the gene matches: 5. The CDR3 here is CASESGLAGEETQYF. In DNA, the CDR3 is TGTGCCAGCGAATCGGGACTAGCGGGGGAAGAGACCCAGTACTTC.

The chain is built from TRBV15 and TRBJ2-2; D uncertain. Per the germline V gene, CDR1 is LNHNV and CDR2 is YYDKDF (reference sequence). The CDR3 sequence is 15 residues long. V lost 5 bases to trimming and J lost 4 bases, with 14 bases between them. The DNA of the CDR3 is TGTGCCACCAGCCGTAACCGGTCTTTCACCGGGGAGCTGTTTTTT. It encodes CATSRNRSFTGELFF.

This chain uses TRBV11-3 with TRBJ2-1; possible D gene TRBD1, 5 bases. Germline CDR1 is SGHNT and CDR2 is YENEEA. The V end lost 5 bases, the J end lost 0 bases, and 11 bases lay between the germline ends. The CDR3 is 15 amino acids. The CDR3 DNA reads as TGTGCCAGCAGCCATGACAGTTCCTCCTACAATGAGCAGTTCTTC. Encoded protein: CASSHDSSSYNEQFF.

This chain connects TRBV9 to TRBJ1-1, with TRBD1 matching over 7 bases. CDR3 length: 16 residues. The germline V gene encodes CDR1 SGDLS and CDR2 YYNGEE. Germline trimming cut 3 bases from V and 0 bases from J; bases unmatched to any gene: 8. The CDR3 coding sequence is TGTGCCAGCAGCGGAGGTCAGACAGGGATGAACACTGAAGCTTTCTTT. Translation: CASSGGQTGMNTEAFF.

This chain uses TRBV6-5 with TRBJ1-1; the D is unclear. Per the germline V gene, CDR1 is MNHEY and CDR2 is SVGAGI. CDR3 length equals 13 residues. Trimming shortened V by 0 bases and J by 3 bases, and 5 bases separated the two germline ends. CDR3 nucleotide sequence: TGTGCCAGCAGTTACTCGAGATACACTGAAGCTTTCTTT. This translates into CASSYSRYTEAFF.

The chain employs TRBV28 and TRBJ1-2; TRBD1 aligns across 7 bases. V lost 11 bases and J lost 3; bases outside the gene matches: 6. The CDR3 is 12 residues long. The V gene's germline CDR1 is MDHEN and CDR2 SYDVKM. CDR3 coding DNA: TGTGCCGGGGAAGGGGGCGACTATGGCTACACCTTC. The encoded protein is CAGEGGDYGYTF.

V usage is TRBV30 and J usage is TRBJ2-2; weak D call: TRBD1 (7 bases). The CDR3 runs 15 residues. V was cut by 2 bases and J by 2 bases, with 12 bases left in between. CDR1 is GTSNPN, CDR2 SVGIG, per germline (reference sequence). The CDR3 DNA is TGTGCCTGGAGTAGTCAGGGGGGTAACACCGGGGAGCTGTTTTTT. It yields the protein CAWSSQGGNTGELFF. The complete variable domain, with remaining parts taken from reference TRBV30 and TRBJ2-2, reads SQTIHQWPATLVQPVGSPLSLECTVEGTSNPNLYWYRQAAGRGLQLLFYSVGIGQISSEVPQNLSASRPQDRQFILSSKKLLLSDSGFYLCAWSSQGGNTGELFFGEGSRLTVL.

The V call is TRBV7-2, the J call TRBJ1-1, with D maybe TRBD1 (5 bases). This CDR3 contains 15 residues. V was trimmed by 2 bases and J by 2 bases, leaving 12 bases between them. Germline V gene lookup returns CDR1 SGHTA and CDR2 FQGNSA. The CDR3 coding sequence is TGTGCCAGCAGCTTACGTCAGGGCGGTAACACTGAAGCTTTCTTT. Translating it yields CASSLRQGGNTEAFF.

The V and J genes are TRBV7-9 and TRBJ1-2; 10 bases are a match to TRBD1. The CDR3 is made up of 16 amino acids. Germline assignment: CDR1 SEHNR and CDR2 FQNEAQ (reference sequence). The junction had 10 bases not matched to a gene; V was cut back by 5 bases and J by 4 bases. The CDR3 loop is CASSPLRQGARYGYTF. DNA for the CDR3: TGTGCCAGCAGCCCGCTACGACAGGGGGCCCGCTATGGCTACACCTTC.